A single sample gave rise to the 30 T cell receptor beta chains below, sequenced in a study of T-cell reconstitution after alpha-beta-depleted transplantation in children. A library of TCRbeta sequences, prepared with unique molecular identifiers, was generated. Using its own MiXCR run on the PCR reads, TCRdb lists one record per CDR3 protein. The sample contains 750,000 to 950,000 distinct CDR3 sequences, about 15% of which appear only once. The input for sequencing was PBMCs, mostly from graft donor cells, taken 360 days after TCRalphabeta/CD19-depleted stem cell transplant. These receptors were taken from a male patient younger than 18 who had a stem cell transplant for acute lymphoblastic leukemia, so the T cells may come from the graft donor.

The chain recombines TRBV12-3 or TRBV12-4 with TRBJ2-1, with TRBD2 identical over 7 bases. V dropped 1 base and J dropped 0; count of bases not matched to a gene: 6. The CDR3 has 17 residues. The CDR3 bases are TGTGCCAGCAGTTTAGAGGCGGGAGCTTTCTCCTACAATGAGCAGTTCTTC. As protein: CASSLEAGAFSYNEQFF.

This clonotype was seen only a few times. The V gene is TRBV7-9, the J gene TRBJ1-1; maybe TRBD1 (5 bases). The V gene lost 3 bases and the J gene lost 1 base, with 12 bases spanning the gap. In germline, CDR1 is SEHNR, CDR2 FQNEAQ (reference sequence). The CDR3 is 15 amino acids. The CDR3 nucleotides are TGTGCCAGCAGCTTCAGCCTCGGGGGGAACACTGAAGCTTTCTTT. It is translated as CASSFSLGGNTEAFF. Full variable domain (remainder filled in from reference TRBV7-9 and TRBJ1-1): DTGVSQNPRHKITKRGQNVTFRCDPISEHNRLYWYRQTLGQGPEFLTYFQNEAQLEKSRLLSDRFSAERPKGSFSTLEIQRTEQGDSAMYLCASSFSLGGNTEAFFGQGTRLTVV.

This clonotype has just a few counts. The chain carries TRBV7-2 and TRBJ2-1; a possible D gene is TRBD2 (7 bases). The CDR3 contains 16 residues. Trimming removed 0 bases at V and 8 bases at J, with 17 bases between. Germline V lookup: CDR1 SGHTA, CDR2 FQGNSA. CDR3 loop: CASSLAGGLTYDEQFF. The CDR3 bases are TGTGCCAGCAGCTTAGCAGGGGGACTAACATACGATGAGCAGTTCTTC.

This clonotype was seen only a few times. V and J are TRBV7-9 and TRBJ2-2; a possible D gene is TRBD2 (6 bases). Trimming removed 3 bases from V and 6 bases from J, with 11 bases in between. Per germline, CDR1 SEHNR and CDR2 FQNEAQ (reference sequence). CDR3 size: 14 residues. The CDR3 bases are TGTGCCAGCAGCTTGAGGAGGGCGTCCGGGGAGCTGTTTTTT. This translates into CASSLRRASGELFF. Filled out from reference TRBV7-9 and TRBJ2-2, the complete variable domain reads DTGVSQNPRHKITKRGQNVTFRCDPISEHNRLYWYRQTLGQGPEFLTYFQNEAQLEKSRLLSDRFSAERPKGSFSTLEIQRTEQGDSAMYLCASSLRRASGELFFGEGSRLTVL.

CDR3 amino acids: CAFGREVAWDEQFF. CDR3 DNA sequence: TGTGCCTTTGGGCGGGAGGTCGCTTGGGATGAGCAGTTCTTC. V usage is TRBV30 and J usage is TRBJ2-1; 8 bases line up with TRBD2. Germline-derived CDR1 and CDR2 are GTSNPN and SVGIG (reference sequence). CDR3 length equals 14 residues. Losses at the gene ends were 7 bases for V and 8 bases for J; bases not matched to a gene: 13.

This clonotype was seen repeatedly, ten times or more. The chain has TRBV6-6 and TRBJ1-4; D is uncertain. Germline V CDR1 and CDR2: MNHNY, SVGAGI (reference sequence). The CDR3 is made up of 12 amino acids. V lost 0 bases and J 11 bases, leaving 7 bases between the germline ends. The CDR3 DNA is TGTGCCAGCAGTTACTCGGTGACGAAACTGTTTTTT. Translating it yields CASSYSVTKLFF.

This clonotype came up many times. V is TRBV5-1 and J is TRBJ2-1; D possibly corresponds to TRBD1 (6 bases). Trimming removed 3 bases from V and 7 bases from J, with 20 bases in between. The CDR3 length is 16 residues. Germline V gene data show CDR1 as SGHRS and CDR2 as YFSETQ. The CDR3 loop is CASSSLRGLWGNEQFF. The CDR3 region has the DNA TGCGCCAGCAGCTCCCTCAGGGGTCTATGGGGGAATGAGCAGTTCTTC. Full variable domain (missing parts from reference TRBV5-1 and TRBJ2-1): KAGVTQTPRYLIKTRGQQVTLSCSPISGHRSVSWYQQTPGQGLQFLFEYFSETQRNKGNFPGRFSGRQFSNSRSEMNVSTLELGDSALYLCASSSLRGLWGNEQFFGPGTRLTVL.

The CDR3 is CASSQAWDLFTQYF. The CDR3 DNA is TGTGCCAGCAGCCAAGCGTGGGACTTATTTACGCAGTATTTT. This chain joins TRBV3-1 and TRBJ2-3, with a tentative D call TRBD2 (6 bases). The CDR3 extends over 14 amino acids. V gave up 1 base and J gave up 8 bases, with 13 bases separating them. Per the germline V gene, CDR1 is LGHDT and CDR2 is YNNKEL (reference sequence).

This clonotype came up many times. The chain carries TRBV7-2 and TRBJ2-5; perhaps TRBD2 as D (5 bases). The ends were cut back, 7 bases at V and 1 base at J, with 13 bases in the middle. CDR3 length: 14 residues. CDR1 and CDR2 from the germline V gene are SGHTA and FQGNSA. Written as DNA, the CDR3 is TGTGCCAGCAAGATACTCAGCGGCCAAGAGACCCAGTACTTC. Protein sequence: CASKILSGQETQYF.

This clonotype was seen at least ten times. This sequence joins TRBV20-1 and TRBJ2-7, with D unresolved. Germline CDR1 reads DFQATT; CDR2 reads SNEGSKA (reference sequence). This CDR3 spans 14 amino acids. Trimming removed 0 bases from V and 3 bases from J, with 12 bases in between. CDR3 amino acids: CSARDIALNYEQYF. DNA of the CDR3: TGCAGTGCTAGAGATATCGCTTTGAACTACGAGCAGTACTTC.

The CDR3 region has the DNA TGTGCCAGTAGTAGAGACAGGGCGGACACTGAAGCTTTCTTT. It specifies CASSRDRADTEAFF. V and J are TRBV19 and TRBJ1-1; 7 nucleotides line up with TRBD1. Germline CDR1 is LNHDA and CDR2 is SQIVND (reference sequence). The CDR3 runs to 14 residues. Trimming at V came to 4 bases and at J to 3 bases, leaving 5 bases not matched to a gene. Combining the CDR3 with reference TRBV19 and TRBJ1-1 gives the whole variable domain DGGITQSPKYLFRKEGQNVTLSCEQNLNHDAMYWYRQDPGQGLRLIYYSQIVNDFQKGDIAEGYSVSREKKESFPLTVTSAQKNPTAFYLCASSRDRADTEAFFGQGTRLTVV.

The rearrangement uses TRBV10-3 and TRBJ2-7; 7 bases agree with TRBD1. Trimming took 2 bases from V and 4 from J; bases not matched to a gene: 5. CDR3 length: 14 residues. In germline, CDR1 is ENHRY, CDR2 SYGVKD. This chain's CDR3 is CAISELQGKYEQYF. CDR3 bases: TGTGCCATCAGTGAGCTACAGGGGAAGTACGAGCAGTACTTC.

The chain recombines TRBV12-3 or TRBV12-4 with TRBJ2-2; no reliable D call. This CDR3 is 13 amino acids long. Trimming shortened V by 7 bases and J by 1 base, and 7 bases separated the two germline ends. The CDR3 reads CASNSRNTGELFF. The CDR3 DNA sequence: TGTGCCAGCAATTCTAGGAACACCGGGGAGCTGTTTTTT.

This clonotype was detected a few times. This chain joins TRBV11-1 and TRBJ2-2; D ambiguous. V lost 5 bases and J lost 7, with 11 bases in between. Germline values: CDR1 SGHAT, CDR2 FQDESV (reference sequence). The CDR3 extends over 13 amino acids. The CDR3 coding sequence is TGTGCCAGCAGCACTTTTGGGCTCGGGGAGCTGTTTTTT. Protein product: CASSTFGLGELFF.

CDR3 in amino acids: CSARQPTSPQAKNIQYF. The CDR3 DNA reads as TGCAGTGCTAGACAGCCCACGTCACCACAGGCGAAAAACATTCAGTACTTC. The chain carries TRBV20-1 and TRBJ2-4; possibly TRBD1 for D (5 bases). V was cut by 2 bases and J by 4 bases, with 21 bases left in between. The CDR3 runs to 17 residues. Per the germline V gene, CDR1 is DFQATT and CDR2 is SNEGSKA (reference sequence).

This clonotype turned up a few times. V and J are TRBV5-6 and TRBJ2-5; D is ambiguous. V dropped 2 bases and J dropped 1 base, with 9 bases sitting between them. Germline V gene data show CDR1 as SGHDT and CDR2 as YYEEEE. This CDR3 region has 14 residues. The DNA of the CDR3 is TGTGCCAGCAGCTTCGTCGGGCCCCAAGAGACCCAGTACTTC. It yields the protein CASSFVGPQETQYF.

CDR3 bases: TGTGCCAGTAATCCTAGCGGTAGCTCCTACAATGAGCAGTTCTTC. This encodes CASNPSGSSYNEQFF. The V and J genes are TRBV19 and TRBJ2-1, with 7 positions matching TRBD2. The germline gives CDR1 LNHDA, CDR2 SQIVND (reference sequence). Trimming removed 7 bases from V and 0 bases from J; junction bases left unmatched: 6. The CDR3 totals 15 residues.

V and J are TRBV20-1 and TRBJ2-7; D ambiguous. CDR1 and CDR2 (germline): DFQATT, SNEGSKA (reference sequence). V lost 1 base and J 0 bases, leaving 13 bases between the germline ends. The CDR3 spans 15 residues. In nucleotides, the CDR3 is TGCAGTGCTAGAGGTCGGTTGGGAACCTCCTACGAGCAGTACTTC. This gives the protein CSARGRLGTSYEQYF.

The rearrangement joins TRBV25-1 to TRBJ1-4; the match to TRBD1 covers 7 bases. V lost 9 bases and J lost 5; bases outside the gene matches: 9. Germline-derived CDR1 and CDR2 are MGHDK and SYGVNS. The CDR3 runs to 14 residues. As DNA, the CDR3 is TGTGCCAGTGATTCAGGGGGATACAATGAAAAACTGTTTTTT. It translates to CASDSGGYNEKLFF. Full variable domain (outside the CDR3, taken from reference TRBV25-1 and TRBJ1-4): EADIYQTPRYLVIGTGKKITLECSQTMGHDKMYWYQQDPGMELHLIHYSYGVNSTEKGDLSSESTVSRIRTEHFPLTLESARPSHTSQYLCASDSGGYNEKLFFGSGTQLSVL.

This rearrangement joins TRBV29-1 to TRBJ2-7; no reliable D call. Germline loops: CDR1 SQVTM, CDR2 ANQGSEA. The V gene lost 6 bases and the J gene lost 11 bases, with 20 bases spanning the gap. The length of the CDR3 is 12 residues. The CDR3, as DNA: TGCAGCGTCCGACGAGCCGTCGGCCGTGAGTACTTC. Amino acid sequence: CSVRRAVGREYF.

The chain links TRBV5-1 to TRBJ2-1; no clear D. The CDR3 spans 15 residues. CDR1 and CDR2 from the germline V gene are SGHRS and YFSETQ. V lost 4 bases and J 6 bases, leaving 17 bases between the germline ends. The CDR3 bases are TGCGCCAGCAGCCCTGGGTTTATGTTTCTCAATGAGCAGTTCTTC. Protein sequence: CASSPGFMFLNEQFF.

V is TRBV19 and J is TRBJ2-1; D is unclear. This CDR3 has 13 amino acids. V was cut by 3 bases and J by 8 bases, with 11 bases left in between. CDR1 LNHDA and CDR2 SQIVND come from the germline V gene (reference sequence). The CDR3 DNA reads TGTGCCAGTAGTATGGTGGGATATCATGAGCAGTTCTTC. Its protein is CASSMVGYHEQFF.

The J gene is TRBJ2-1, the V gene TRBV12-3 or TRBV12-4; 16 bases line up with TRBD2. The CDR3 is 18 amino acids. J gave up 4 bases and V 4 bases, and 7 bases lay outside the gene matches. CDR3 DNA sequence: TGTGCCAGCAGTTCCCCGGGGACTAGCGGGAGGGTGTACAATGAGCAGTTCTTC. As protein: CASSSPGTSGRVYNEQFF.

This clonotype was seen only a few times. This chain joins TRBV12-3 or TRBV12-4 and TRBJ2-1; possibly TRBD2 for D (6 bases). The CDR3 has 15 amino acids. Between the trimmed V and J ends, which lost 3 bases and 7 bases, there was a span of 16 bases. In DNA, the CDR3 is TGTGCCAGCAGTTTCGGGGGACTGAGAACAAATGAGCAGTTCTTC. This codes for CASSFGGLRTNEQFF.

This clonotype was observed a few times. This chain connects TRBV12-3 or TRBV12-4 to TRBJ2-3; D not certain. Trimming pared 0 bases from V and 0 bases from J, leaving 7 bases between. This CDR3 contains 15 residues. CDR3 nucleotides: TGTGCCAGCAGTTTAGCGGTTGCTAGCACAGATACGCAGTATTTT. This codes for CASSLAVASTDTQYF.

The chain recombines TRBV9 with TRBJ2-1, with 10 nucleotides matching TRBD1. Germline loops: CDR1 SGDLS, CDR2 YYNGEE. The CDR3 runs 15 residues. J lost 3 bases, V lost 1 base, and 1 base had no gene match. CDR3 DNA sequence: TGTGCCAGCAGCGTACGGGACAGGGGCTACAATGAGCAGTTCTTC. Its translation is CASSVRDRGYNEQFF.

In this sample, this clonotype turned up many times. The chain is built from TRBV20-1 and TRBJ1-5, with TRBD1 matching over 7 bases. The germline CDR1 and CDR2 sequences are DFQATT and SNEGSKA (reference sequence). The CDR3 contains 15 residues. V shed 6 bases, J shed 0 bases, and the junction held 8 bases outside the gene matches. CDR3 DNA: TGCAGTGCCCAGGGGGTCCTGTATAGCAATCAGCCCCAGCATTTT. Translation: CSAQGVLYSNQPQHF.

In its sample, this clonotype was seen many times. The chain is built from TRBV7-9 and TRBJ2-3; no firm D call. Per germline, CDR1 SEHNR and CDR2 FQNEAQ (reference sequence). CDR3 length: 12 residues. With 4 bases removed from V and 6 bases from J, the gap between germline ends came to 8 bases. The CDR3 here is CASSSRGDTQYF. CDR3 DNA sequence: TGTGCCAGCAGCTCTAGAGGTGATACGCAGTATTTT.

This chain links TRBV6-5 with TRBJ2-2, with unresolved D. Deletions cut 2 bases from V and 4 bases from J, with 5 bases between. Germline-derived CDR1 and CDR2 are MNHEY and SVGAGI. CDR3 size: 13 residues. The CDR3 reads CASSYETTGELFF. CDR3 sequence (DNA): TGTGCCAGCAGTTACGAGACCACCGGGGAGCTGTTTTTT.

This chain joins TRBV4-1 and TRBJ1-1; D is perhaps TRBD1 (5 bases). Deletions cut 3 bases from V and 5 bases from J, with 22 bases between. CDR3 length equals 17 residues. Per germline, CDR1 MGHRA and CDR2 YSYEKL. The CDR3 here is CASSQTSTGTPRTEAFF. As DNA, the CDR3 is TGCGCCAGCAGCCAGACATCAACAGGTACTCCAAGGACTGAAGCTTTCTTT.